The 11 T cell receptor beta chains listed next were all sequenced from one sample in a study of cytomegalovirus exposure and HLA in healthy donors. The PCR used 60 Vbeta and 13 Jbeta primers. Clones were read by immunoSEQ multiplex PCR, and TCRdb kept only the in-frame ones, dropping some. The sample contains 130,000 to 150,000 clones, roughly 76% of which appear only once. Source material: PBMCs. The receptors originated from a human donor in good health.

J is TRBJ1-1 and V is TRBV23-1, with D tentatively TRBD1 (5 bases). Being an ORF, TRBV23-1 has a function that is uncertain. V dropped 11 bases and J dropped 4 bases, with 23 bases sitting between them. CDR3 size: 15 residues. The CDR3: CACRGRGTFGTEAFF. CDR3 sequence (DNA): TGCGCCTGTAGGGGACGGGGGACTTTTGGCACTGAAGCTTTCTTT.

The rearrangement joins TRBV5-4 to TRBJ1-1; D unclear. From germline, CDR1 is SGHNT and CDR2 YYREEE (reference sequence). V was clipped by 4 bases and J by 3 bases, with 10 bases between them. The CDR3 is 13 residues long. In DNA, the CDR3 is TGTGCCAGCAGCCCGCGCGGCGACACTGAAGCTTTCTTT. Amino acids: CASSPRGDTEAFF.

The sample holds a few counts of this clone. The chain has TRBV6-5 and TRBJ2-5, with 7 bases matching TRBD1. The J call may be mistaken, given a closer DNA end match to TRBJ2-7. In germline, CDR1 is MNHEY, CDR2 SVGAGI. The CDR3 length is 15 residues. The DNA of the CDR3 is TGTGCCAGCAGTTACTCGGGGACAGCCTTCTACGAGCAGTACTTC. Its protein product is CASSYSGTAFYEQYF.

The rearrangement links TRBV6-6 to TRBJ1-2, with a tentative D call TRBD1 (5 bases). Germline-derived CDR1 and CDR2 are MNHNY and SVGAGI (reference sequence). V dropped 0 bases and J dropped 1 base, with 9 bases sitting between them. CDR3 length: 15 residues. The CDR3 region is CASSYSKTDNYGYTF. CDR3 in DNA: TGTGCCAGCAGTTACTCGAAGACAGATAACTATGGCTACACCTTC.

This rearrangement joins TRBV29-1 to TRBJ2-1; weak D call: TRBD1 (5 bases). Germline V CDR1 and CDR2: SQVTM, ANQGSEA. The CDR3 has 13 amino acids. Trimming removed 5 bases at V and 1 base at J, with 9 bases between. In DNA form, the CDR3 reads TGCAGCGTTAACAGGTTATCCTACAATGAGCAGTTCTTC. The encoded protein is CSVNRLSYNEQFF.

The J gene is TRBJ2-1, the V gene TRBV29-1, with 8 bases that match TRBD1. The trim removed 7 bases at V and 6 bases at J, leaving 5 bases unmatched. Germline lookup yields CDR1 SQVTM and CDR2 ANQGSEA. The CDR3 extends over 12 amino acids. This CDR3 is CSGQGMGNEQFF. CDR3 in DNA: TGCAGCGGACAGGGGATGGGCAATGAGCAGTTCTTC.

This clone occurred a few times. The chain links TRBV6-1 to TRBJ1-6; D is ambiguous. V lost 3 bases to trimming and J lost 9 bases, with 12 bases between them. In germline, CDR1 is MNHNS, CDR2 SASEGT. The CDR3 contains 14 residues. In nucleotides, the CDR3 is TGTGCCAGCAGTGACCAGACCCGGGGTTCACCCCTCCACTTT. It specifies CASSDQTRGSPLHF.

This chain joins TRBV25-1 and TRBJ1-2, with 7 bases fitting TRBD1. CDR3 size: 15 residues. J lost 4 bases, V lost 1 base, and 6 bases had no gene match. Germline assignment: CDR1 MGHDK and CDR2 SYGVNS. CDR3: CASSEFTGQIYGYTF. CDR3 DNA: TGTGCCAGCAGTGAATTTACGGGACAGATCTATGGCTACACCTTC.

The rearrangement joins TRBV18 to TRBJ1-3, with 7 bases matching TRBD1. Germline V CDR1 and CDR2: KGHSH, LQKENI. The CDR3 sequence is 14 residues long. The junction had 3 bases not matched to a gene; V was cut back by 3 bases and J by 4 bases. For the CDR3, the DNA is TGTGCCAGCTCACCGACAGGGAACGGAAACACCATATATTTT. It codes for CASSPTGNGNTIYF.

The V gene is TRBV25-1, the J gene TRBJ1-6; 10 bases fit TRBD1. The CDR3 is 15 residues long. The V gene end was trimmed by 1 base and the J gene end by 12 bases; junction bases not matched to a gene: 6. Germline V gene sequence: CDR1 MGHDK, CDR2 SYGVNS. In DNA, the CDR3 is TGTGCCAGCAGTGAATTGGGACAGGGGTTAGAACCCCTCCACTTT. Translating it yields CASSELGQGLEPLHF.

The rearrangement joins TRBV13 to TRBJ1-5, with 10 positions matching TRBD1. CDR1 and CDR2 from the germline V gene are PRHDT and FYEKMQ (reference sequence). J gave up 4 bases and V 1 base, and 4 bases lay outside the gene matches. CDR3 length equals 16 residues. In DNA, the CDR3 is TGTGCCAGCAGCTTAGCCGGGACAGGGGTTAATCAGCCCCAGCATTTT. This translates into CASSLAGTGVNQPQHF.